These 22 T cell receptor beta chains share one sample of origin, sequenced in a study of T-cell memory formation after mild COVID-19. TCRdb re-derived calls from the 5' RACE reads in MiXCR, one entry per CDR3 protein. There are 250,000 to 300,000 distinct CDR3 sequences in the sample; more than 15% occur only once, and 23% lies in the top ten. Material for sequencing was PBMCs or a T cell subset sorted from them (not recorded which). Receptors were obtained from a man younger than 35 who had mild COVID-19 (a few samples of this study predate the infection). Cell type and time point are not known.

This clonotype was seen more than once but under ten times. V gene TRBV7-8 combines with J gene TRBJ1-4; tentative D call: TRBD1 (5 bases). Germline lookup yields CDR1 SGHVS and CDR2 FQNEAQ. V shed 6 bases and J shed 2 bases, with 7 bases lying between them. The CDR3 runs to 13 residues. The CDR3 loop reads CASSEGTNEKLFF. The CDR3 region has the DNA TGTGCCAGCAGTGAGGGGACTAATGAAAAACTGTTTTTT. The entire variable domain, with the rest obtained from reference TRBV7-8 and TRBJ1-4, is as follows: GAGVSQSPRYKVAKRGQDVALRCDPISGHVSLFWYQQALGQGPEFLTYFQNEAQLDKSGLPSDRFFAERPEGSVSTLKIQRTQQEDSAVYLCASSEGTNEKLFFGSGTQLSVL.

CDR3 DNA sequence: TGTGCCAGCAGCCAAAATACCGGGACCGGCTCCTTCAATCAGCCCCAGCATTTT. It encodes CASSQNTGTGSFNQPQHF. V and J are TRBV7-8 and TRBJ1-5, with D perhaps TRBD1 (5 bases). The CDR3 has 18 residues. In germline, CDR1 is SGHVS, CDR2 FQNEAQ. V dropped 5 bases and J dropped 3 bases, with 23 bases sitting between them.

The table lists this clonotype with a few counts. V and J are TRBV7-9 and TRBJ2-1, with TRBD2 matching over 9 bases. Germline CDR1 is SEHNR and CDR2 is FQNEAQ (reference sequence). CDR3 length: 16 amino acids. V dropped 1 base and J dropped 4; count of bases not matched to a gene: 5. As DNA, the CDR3 is TGTGCCAGCAGCTTAGGCGCGGGGGGGCGATACAATGAGCAGTTCTTC. Encoded protein: CASSLGAGGRYNEQFF. The full variable domain, in which reference TRBV7-9 and TRBJ2-1 provide the parts outside the CDR3, is DTGVSQNPRHKITKRGQNVTFRCDPISEHNRLYWYRQTLGQGPEFLTYFQNEAQLEKSRLLSDRFSAERPKGSFSTLEIQRTEQGDSAMYLCASSLGAGGRYNEQFFGPGTRLTVL.

The rearrangement links TRBV4-2 to TRBJ2-4; D not resolved. CDR1 is LGHNA and CDR2 is YNFKEQ in the germline V gene. There are 14 residues in the CDR3. V was cut by 0 bases and J by 9 bases, with 12 bases left in between. The CDR3 DNA sequence: TGTGCCAGCAGCCAAGATTCTGGCTCCCGCATTCAGTACTTC. Translation: CASSQDSGSRIQYF.

This clonotype was observed a handful of times. V gene TRBV7-3 combines with J gene TRBJ2-7; no firm D call. The CDR3 is 13 residues long. CDR1 is SGHTA, CDR2 FQGTGA, per germline. The V gene lost 1 base and the J gene lost 3 bases, with 7 bases spanning the gap. As DNA, the CDR3 is TGTGCCAGCAGCTTAAGGGCTAACTACGAGCAGTACTTC. This codes for CASSLRANYEQYF.

The V call is TRBV3-2, the J call TRBJ2-2; TRBD1 is the table's D call and was not checked against the DNA. TRBV3-2 is given as a pseudogene. CDR3 length equals 18 residues. CDR3 bases: TGTGCCAGCAGCCTCCTTGAGTGTTGGGGCCGGTCGGTCGGGGAGCTGTTTTTT. Amino acid sequence: CASSLLECWGRSVGELFF.

The chain carries TRBV5-1 and TRBJ2-3; D unclear. The V end was cut by 0 bases, the J end by 4 bases, with 9 bases between. This CDR3 is 14 amino acids long. CDR1 and CDR2 from the germline V gene are SGHRS and YFSETQ. The CDR3 DNA follows: TGCGCCAGCAGCTTGGAACGGGTGGCAGATACGCAGTATTTT. Protein sequence: CASSLERVADTQYF. The full variable domain, completed using reference TRBV5-1 and TRBJ2-3, is KAGVTQTPRYLIKTRGQQVTLSCSPISGHRSVSWYQQTPGQGLQFLFEYFSETQRNKGNFPGRFSGRQFSNSRSEMNVSTLELGDSALYLCASSLERVADTQYFGPGTRLTVL.

There are a few counts of this clonotype. This chain uses TRBV11-2 with TRBJ1-4; the D gene is possibly TRBD1 (6 bases). Trimming shortened V by 2 bases and J by 8 bases, and 15 bases separated the two germline ends. This CDR3 comprises 15 residues. CDR1 is SGHAT, CDR2 FQNNGV, per germline. In DNA, the CDR3 is TGTGCCAGCAGCTTAAACCCCTGGCAGGGGGAAAAACTGTTTTTT. Residues: CASSLNPWQGEKLFF.

This clonotype was counted many times. The chain carries TRBV5-1 and TRBJ2-4, with 7 nucleotides matching TRBD2. Trimming took 4 bases from V and 7 from J; bases not matched to a gene: 11. The CDR3 spans 15 residues. From germline, CDR1 is SGHRS and CDR2 YFSETQ. Here the CDR3 reads CASSTTGEGLNIQYF. DNA for the CDR3: TGCGCCAGCAGCACTACGGGGGAGGGGCTGAACATTCAGTACTTC.

The chain couples TRBV12-3 or TRBV12-4 to TRBJ2-5, with 8 bases that match TRBD1. Unmatched junction bases numbered 11, after V lost 7 bases and J lost 7 bases. The CDR3 totals 14 residues. In DNA, the CDR3 is TGTGCCAGCACCGTGGACAGGGCTCGGGGGACCCAGTACTTC. The encoded protein is CASTVDRARGTQYF.

The chain uses TRBV24-1 and TRBJ2-7, with TRBD1 matching over 9 bases. V shed 3 bases, J shed 5 bases, and the junction held 13 bases outside the gene matches. The germline CDR1 and CDR2 sequences are KGHDR and SFDVKD. The CDR3 length is 17 residues. The CDR3 protein is CATSDKPRDRECDEQYF. As DNA, the CDR3 is TGTGCCACCAGTGATAAACCCCGGGACAGGGAGTGCGACGAGCAGTACTTC.

The chain uses TRBV4-2 and TRBJ2-1; tentatively, D is TRBD2 (6 bases). The germline CDR1 and CDR2 sequences are LGHNA and YNFKEQ. Trimming stripped 5 bases from V and 2 bases from J, with 16 bases between. This CDR3 region has 16 residues. The CDR3 DNA sequence: TGTGCCAGCAGCGTTGGGGCCGGGGGTCCCTACAATGAGCAGTTCTTC. It yields the protein CASSVGAGGPYNEQFF.

The CDR3 region is CASSPNVDTQYF. Here the CDR3 DNA reads TGTGCCAGCTCACCGAACGTGGATACGCAGTATTTT. This rearrangement joins TRBV18 to TRBJ2-3; D remains unclear. The CDR3 length is 12 residues. Germline V gene lookup returns CDR1 KGHSH and CDR2 LQKENI. V lost 3 bases, J lost 6 bases, and 7 bases lay in between.

This clonotype has more than one count but fewer than ten. The J gene is TRBJ2-3, the V gene TRBV6-2 or TRBV6-3, with D tentatively TRBD1 or TRBD2 (6 bases each). Trimming removed 2 bases from V and 4 bases from J, with 13 bases in between. Germline CDR1 is MNHEY and CDR2 is SVGEGT. This CDR3 is 15 amino acids long. The CDR3 region is CASSYARGAPDTQYF. CDR3 nucleotide sequence: TGTGCCAGCAGTTACGCGAGGGGGGCCCCAGATACGCAGTATTTT.

The chain recombines TRBV11-2 with TRBJ2-3; unclear D gene. CDR1 is SGHAT, CDR2 FQNNGV, per germline. V was shortened by 4 bases and J by 0 bases, with 17 bases between the two germline ends. This CDR3 region has 17 residues. The CDR3 DNA reads TGTGCCAGCAGCTCCCGCCCATTGGCGGAAAGCACAGATACGCAGTATTTT. Amino acids: CASSSRPLAESTDTQYF.

This clonotype was seen only a few times. The chain combines TRBV9 with TRBJ2-1; D possibly corresponds to TRBD1 (5 bases). Trimming pared 3 bases from V and 10 bases from J, leaving 8 bases between. CDR3 length: 11 amino acids. Germline assignment: CDR1 SGDLS and CDR2 YYNGEE. The CDR3 sequence: CASSDRQEQFF. CDR3 bases: TGTGCCAGCAGCGATCGACAGGAGCAGTTCTTC.

Many counts were recorded for this clonotype. The V gene is TRBV5-6, the J gene TRBJ2-7, with D perhaps TRBD1 or TRBD2 (5 bases each). Trimming cost V 3 bases and J 3 bases, with 16 bases left between them. From germline, CDR1 is SGHDT and CDR2 YYEEEE. The CDR3 sequence is 15 residues long. CDR3 nucleotide sequence: TGTGCCAGCAGCTCCGGACCGGGACCCCGCTACGAGCAGTACGTC. Protein product: CASSSGPGPRYEQYV.

This clonotype has just a few counts. V usage is TRBV7-3 and J usage is TRBJ2-6; D gene uncertain. This CDR3 has 13 amino acids. The V end lost 5 bases, the J end lost 4 bases, and 6 bases lay between the germline ends. CDR1 is SGHTA and CDR2 is FQGTGA in the germline V gene. CDR3 DNA: TGTGCCAGCAGCGACCGGGGGGCCAACGTCCTGACTTTC. It specifies CASSDRGANVLTF.

The V and J genes are TRBV7-2 and TRBJ2-2; TRBD1 aligns across 10 bases. Losses at the gene ends were 2 bases for V and 6 bases for J; bases not matched to a gene: 3. The V gene's germline CDR1 is SGHTA and CDR2 FQGNSA. This CDR3 has 15 residues. CDR3 loop: CASSLRDRGAGELFF. As DNA, the CDR3 is TGTGCCAGCAGCTTACGGGACAGGGGAGCCGGGGAGCTGTTTTTT.

This clonotype has only one observation. The chain links TRBV12-3 or TRBV12-4 to TRBJ1-2, with unresolved D. Trimming removed 6 bases from V and 1 base from J, with 3 bases in between. The CDR3 sequence is 11 residues long. CDR3 sequence (DNA): TGTGCCAGCAGGCTTAACTATGGCTACACCTTC. It translates to CASRLNYGYTF.

This clonotype occurred a few times. The rearrangement uses TRBV3-1 and TRBJ2-2; maybe TRBD2 (6 bases). Germline CDR1 is LGHDT and CDR2 is YNNKEL (reference sequence). Trimming shortened V by 4 bases and J by 0 bases, and 18 bases separated the two germline ends. The CDR3 contains 18 residues. The CDR3 protein is CASSPKLGGATNTGELFF. In DNA, the CDR3 is TGTGCCAGCAGCCCAAAACTCGGCGGGGCGACGAACACCGGGGAGCTGTTTTTT.

The V call is TRBV4-3, the J call TRBJ1-1; D possibly corresponds to TRBD1 (5 bases). In germline, CDR1 is LGHNA, CDR2 YSLEER. The germline V and J ends were trimmed by 4 bases and 2 bases, with 20 bases remaining between them. The CDR3 sequence is 17 residues long. CDR3 coding DNA: TGCGCCAGCAGCCCAGGTCCCGGGACTGGGACCAACACTGAAGCTTTCTTT. Its protein is CASSPGPGTGTNTEAFF.